Listed below are T cell receptor beta chains from one sample, sequenced in a study of blood T cells in healthy people across ages. TCRdb called the 5' RACE reads again in MiXCR, with one record for every CDR3 protein. The sample contains some 1.6 million distinct CDR3 sequences, roughly a third of which appear only once. Sequencing used blood. The receptors originated from a woman in her twenties or thirties in good health. The CDR3 runs from the conserved cysteine through the conserved F or W. Each record gives: V gene, CDR3 length, D gene, J gene, clone size, CDR3 protein, CDR3 DNA. The D gene is left open where the match is weak. Size is stated for part of the rows, as once, few or many counts, or as a class when the clone is expanded.

>TRBV6-2/TRBV6-3|18|TRBD2|TRBJ2-5|few
CASSGIGLAGGYQETQYF
TGTGCCAGCAGCGGGATCGGACTAGCGGGGGGGTACCAAGAGACCCAGTACTTC
>TRBV20-1|14|NA|TRBJ1-5|NA
CSARGGGANQPQHF
TGCAGTGCTAGAGGAGGGGGTGCAAATCAGCCCCAGCATTTT
>TRBV27|14|NA|TRBJ2-7|once
CASRLTGGGDEQYF
TGTGCCAGCAGGTTAACAGGGGGGGGCGACGAGCAGTACTTC
>TRBV7-8|16|NA|TRBJ1-1|NA
CASSPPGAPVNTEAFF
TGTGCCAGCAGCCCCCCAGGGGCCCCAGTTAACACTGAAGCTTTCTTT
>TRBV10-3|14|NA|TRBJ2-7|few
CAISDGGGSYEQYF
TGTGCCATCAGTGATGGGGGAGGCTCCTACGAGCAGTACTTC
>TRBV28|16|NA|TRBJ2-7|NA
CASSLDAWGRGVEQYF
TGTGCCAGCAGTTTAGACGCTTGGGGTAGGGGAGTAGAGCAGTACTTC
>TRBV29-1|15|NA|TRBJ2-5|many
CSVRLTSGADETQYF
TGCAGCGTCCGCCTGACGTCGGGGGCCGATGAGACCCAGTACTTC
>TRBV18|15|NA|TRBJ2-3|few
CASSPNTGGADTQYF
TGTGCCAGCTCACCAAACACGGGCGGGGCAGATACGCAGTATTTT
>TRBV6-5|16|TRBD2|TRBJ2-1|NA
CASRQPSGGAGNEQFF
TGTGCCAGCAGGCAACCTAGCGGGGGGGCCGGGAATGAGCAGTTCTTC
>TRBV18|13|NA|TRBJ1-1|few
CASSPRQVTEAFF
TGTGCCAGCTCACCAAGACAGGTAACAGAAGCTTTCTTT
>TRBV9|13|NA|TRBJ1-2|NA
CASSAPNGGGYTF
TGTGCCAGCAGCGCCCCCAACGGGGGTGGCTACACCTTC
>TRBV5-1|16|NA|TRBJ2-2|NA
CASSQWTDASTGELFF
TGCGCCAGCAGCCAATGGACCGATGCCTCCACCGGGGAGCTGTTTTTT
>TRBV29-1|14|NA|TRBJ1-4|few
CSVVIQALNEKLFF
TGCAGCGTTGTGATACAGGCACTAAATGAAAAACTGTTTTTT
>TRBV2|14|NA|TRBJ1-4|NA
CASSAGGNGEKLFF
TGTGCCAGCAGTGCTGGCGGGAATGGTGAAAAACTGTTTTTT
>TRBV27|14|NA|TRBJ2-1|NA
CASSSHTQGSGQFF
TGTGCCAGCAGTTCTCATACGCAGGGTTCGGGGCAGTTCTTC
>TRBV4-1|13|NA|TRBJ2-2|NA
CASSSRYTGELFF
TGCGCCAGCAGCTCCCGATATACCGGGGAGCTGTTTTTT
>TRBV9|15|TRBD2|TRBJ2-7|few
CASSGRTSGSVEQYF
TGTGCCAGCAGCGGCCGGACTAGCGGGAGCGTCGAGCAGTACTTC
>TRBV28|13|NA|TRBJ2-1|NA
CASSLQGTVEQFF
TGTGCCAGCAGTTTGCAGGGGACGGTCGAGCAGTTCTTC
>TRBV12-3/TRBV12-4|13|NA|TRBJ1-1|many
CASSQYLNTEAFF
TGTGCCAGCAGCCAGTACCTTAACACTGAAGCTTTCTTT
>TRBV28|17|TRBD1|TRBJ1-4|NA
CASSPWGGGETNEKLFF
TGTGCCAGCAGTCCCTGGGGAGGGGGCGAGACTAATGAAAAACTGTTTTTT
>TRBV7-8|14|NA|TRBJ2-5|few
CASSPLTGQETQYF
TGTGCCAGCAGCCCCCTAACAGGTCAAGAGACCCAGTACTTC
>TRBV29-1|16|TRBD1|TRBJ2-5|few
CSVDGTGTGPRATQYF
TGCAGCGTTGACGGTACCGGGACAGGGCCTAGGGCGACCCAGTACTTC
>TRBV7-9|14|TRBD1|TRBJ1-1|NA
CASTQGGLNTEAFF
TGTGCCAGCACCCAGGGGGGATTGAACACTGAAGCTTTCTTT
>TRBV6-2/TRBV6-3|13|NA|TRBJ2-7|NA
CASKAGRSYEQYF
TGTGCCAGCAAAGCTGGTCGCTCCTACGAGCAGTACTTC
>TRBV7-9|14|TRBD1|TRBJ2-7|NA
CASTTGPSSHEQYF
TGTGCCAGCACGACAGGGCCCAGCTCCCACGAGCAGTACTTC
>TRBV20-1|13|TRBD1|TRBJ2-7|few
CSARWDRDYEQYF
TGCAGTGCTAGATGGGACAGGGATTACGAGCAGTACTTC
>TRBV6-1|15|NA|TRBJ2-3|NA
CASSEGGPGTDTQYF
TGTGCCAGCAGTGAGGGAGGACCCGGCACAGATACGCAGTATTTT
>TRBV20-1|14|TRBD2|TRBJ2-1|NA
CSAPGLAGGGGQFF
TGCAGTGCCCCCGGACTAGCGGGAGGAGGAGGACAGTTCTTC
>TRBV30|15|TRBD1|TRBJ2-3|few
CAWSPGQASWDTQYF
TGTGCCTGGAGTCCGGGACAGGCTTCTTGGGATACGCAGTATTTT
>TRBV11-2|14|TRBD1|TRBJ2-5|many
CASSRTGPQETQYF
TGTGCCAGCAGCCGGACAGGGCCCCAAGAGACCCAGTACTTC
>TRBV27|17|NA|TRBJ2-7|few
CASSFFGSVAGSYEQYF
TGTGCCAGCAGTTTTTTTGGTTCGGTAGCAGGATCCTACGAGCAGTACTTC
>TRBV10-1|15|NA|TRBJ2-1|NA
CASSEGLAHSNEQFF
TGCGCCAGCAGTGAGGGGTTAGCGCATTCGAATGAGCAGTTCTTC
>TRBV3-1|15|TRBD2|TRBJ2-1|NA
CASSLREGHFNEQFF
TGTGCCAGCAGTCTACGGGAGGGCCATTTCAATGAGCAGTTCTTC
>TRBV2|13|TRBD1|TRBJ1-1|NA
CASLKGTGTEAFF
TGTGCCAGCCTAAAGGGGACAGGGACTGAAGCTTTCTTT
>TRBV30|13|NA|TRBJ2-5|NA
CAWSQGRGETQYF
TGTGCCTGGAGTCAGGGGAGGGGAGAGACCCAGTACTTC
>TRBV20-1|17|TRBD2|TRBJ2-5|few
CSAPSRLAGGGSETQYF
TGCAGTGCTCCCTCTAGACTAGCGGGAGGGGGGTCGGAGACCCAGTACTTC
>TRBV27|15|TRBD2|TRBJ2-3|NA
CASNRGTSGIDTQYF
TGTGCCAGCAACCGGGGGACTAGCGGAATAGATACGCAGTATTTT
>TRBV4-2|16|NA|TRBJ2-1|many
CASSQEARQTYNEQFF
TGTGCCAGCAGCCAAGAGGCGAGACAGACATACAATGAGCAGTTCTTC
>TRBV5-1|18|NA|TRBJ2-6|few
CASSLEIPNGPGANVLTF
TGCGCCAGCAGCTTGGAAATACCCAACGGCCCTGGGGCCAACGTCCTGACTTTC
>TRBV7-7|13|NA|TRBJ2-2|NA
CASSLARSGELFF
TGTGCCAGCAGCTTAGCCCGGTCCGGGGAGCTGTTTTTT
>TRBV10-3|12|NA|TRBJ1-1|NA
CAISGPNTEAFF
TGTGCCATCAGTGGGCCGAACACTGAAGCTTTCTTT
>TRBV5-6|14|TRBD1|TRBJ2-7|many
CASSLTGQGNEQYF
TGTGCCAGCAGCCTTACGGGACAGGGTAACGAGCAGTACTTC
>TRBV18|13|NA|TRBJ2-7|few
CASSPGPEDEQYF
TGTGCCAGCTCTCCCGGGCCTGAGGACGAGCAGTACTTC
>TRBV12-3/TRBV12-4|13|NA|TRBJ2-7|NA
CASSLSESCEQYF
TGTGCCAGCAGTTTGTCGGAATCCTGCGAGCAGTACTTC
>TRBV2|12|NA|TRBJ2-7|NA
CAGGDRTYEQYF
TGTGCCGGGGGGGACAGGACCTACGAGCAGTACTTC
>TRBV5-1|14|NA|TRBJ2-5|NA
CASSPGVSGNEQYF
TGCGCCAGCAGCCCGGGGGTCAGTGGCAATGAGCAGTACTTC
>TRBV20-1|13|NA|TRBJ1-2|NA
CSARSSSGSGYTF
TGCAGTGCTAGGTCCTCCTCCGGCTCTGGCTACACCTTC
>TRBV10-3|12|TRBD1|TRBJ1-2|NA
CAIKDRGYGYTF
TGTGCCATCAAAGACAGGGGCTATGGCTACACCTTC
>TRBV2|13|NA|TRBJ2-7|few
CASSLERDNEQYF
TGTGCCAGCAGTCTTGAAAGGGACAACGAGCAGTACTTC
>TRBV27|15|NA|TRBJ2-3|NA
CASSLSMSFGDTQYF
TGTGCCAGCAGTTTATCGATGAGTTTTGGAGATACGCAGTATTTT
>TRBV28|18|NA|TRBJ1-2|NA
CASSYRTRLKVWNYGYTF
TGTGCCAGCAGTTATAGGACCCGGCTCAAGGTTTGGAACTATGGCTACACCTTC
>TRBV29-1|16|TRBD2|TRBJ2-5|NA
CSAADWGGRDQETRYF
TGCAGCGCCGCCGATTGGGGGGGAAGGGACCAAGAGACCCGGTACTTC
>TRBV20-1|11|NA|TRBJ2-5|few
CSADRLETQYF
TGCAGTGCTGACCGATTGGAGACCCAGTACTTC